The 3 T cell receptor beta chains presented below share a single source sample, sequenced in a study of OX40 agonist ivuxolimab in advanced cancers. Libraries were prepared by immunoSEQ multiplex PCR; TCRdb keeps only in-frame clonotypes and omits some of them. In the table there are about 60,000 clones, 84% of which are singletons. The sequenced sample was CD4+ or CD8+ T cells sorted from blood, obtained in a trial of the OX40 agonist ivuxolimab. These receptors originate from an adult with an advanced solid tumor such as melanoma, head and neck, liver or kidney cancer.

CDR3 sequence: CASSPGLAGGPDLRDEQFF. The CDR3 DNA reads as TGTGCCAGCTCACCGGGACTAGCGGGAGGGCCAGACTTACGGGATGAGCAGTTCTTC. The chain is built from TRBV18 and TRBJ2-1, with 16 bases that match TRBD2. The CDR3 runs 19 residues. Germline CDR1 and CDR2: KGHSH and LQKENI. V was pared by 3 bases and J by 8 bases, with 13 bases of the junction left unmatched.

J is TRBJ1-5 and V is TRBV28; maybe TRBD1 (5 bases). Trimming pared 5 bases from V and 5 bases from J, leaving 10 bases between. Looked up from germline, CDR1 is MDHEN and CDR2 is SYDVKM. This CDR3 region has 13 residues. CDR3 region: CASSTPTDQPQHF. In nucleotides, the CDR3 is TGTGCCAGCAGTACTCCGACAGATCAGCCCCAGCATTTT.

The rearrangement links TRBV7-9 to TRBJ2-3; D may be TRBD2 (5 bases). V was clipped by 2 bases and J by 4 bases, with 7 bases between them. The germline CDR1 and CDR2 sequences are SEHNR and FQNEAQ (reference sequence). CDR3 size: 13 residues. CDR3 sequence (DNA): TGTGCCAGCAGCTTAACAGCGGCAGATACGCAGTATTTT. It yields the protein CASSLTAADTQYF.